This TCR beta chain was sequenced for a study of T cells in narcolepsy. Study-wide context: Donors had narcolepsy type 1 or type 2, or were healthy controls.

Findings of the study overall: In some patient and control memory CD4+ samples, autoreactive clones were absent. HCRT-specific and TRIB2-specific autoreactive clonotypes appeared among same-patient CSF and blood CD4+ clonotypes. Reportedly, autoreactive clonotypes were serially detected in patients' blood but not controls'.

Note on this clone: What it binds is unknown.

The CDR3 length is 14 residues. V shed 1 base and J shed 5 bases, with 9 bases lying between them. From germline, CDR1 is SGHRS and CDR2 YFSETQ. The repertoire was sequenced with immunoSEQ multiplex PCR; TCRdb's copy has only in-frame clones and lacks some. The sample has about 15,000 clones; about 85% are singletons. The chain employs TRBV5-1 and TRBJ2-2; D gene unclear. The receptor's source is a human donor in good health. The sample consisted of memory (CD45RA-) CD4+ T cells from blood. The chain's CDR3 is CASSLTDVTGELFF. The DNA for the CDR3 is TGCGCCAGCAGCTTGACGGACGTAACCGGGGAGCTGTTTTTT.